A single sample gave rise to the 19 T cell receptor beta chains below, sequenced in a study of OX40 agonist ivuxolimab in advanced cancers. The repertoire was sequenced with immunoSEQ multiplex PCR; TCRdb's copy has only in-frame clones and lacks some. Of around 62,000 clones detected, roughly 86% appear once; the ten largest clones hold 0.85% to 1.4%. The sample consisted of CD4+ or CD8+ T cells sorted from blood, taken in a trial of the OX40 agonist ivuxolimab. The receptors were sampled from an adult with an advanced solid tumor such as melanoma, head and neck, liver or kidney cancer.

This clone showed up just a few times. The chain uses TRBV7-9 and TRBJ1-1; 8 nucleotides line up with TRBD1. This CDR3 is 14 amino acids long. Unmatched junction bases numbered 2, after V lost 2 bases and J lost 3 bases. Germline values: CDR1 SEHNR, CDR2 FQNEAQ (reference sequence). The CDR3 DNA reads TGTGCCAGCAGCTTACAGGGGGCGGACACTGAAGCTTTCTTT. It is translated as CASSLQGADTEAFF. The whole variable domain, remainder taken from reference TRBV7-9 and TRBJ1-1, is DTGVSQNPRHKITKRGQNVTFRCDPISEHNRLYWYRQTLGQGPEFLTYFQNEAQLEKSRLLSDRFSAERPKGSFSTLEIQRTEQGDSAMYLCASSLQGADTEAFFGQGTRLTVV.

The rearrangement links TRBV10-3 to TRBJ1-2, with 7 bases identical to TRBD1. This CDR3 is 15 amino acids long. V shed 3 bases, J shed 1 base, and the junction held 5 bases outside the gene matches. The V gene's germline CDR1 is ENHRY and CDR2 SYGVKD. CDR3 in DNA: TGTGCCATCAGTGAATATCGGGACAGTAACTATGGCTACACCTTC. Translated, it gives CAISEYRDSNYGYTF.

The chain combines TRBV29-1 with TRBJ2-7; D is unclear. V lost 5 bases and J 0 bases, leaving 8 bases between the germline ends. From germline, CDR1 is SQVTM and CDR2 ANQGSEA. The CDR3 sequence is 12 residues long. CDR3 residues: CSVTDLSYEQYF. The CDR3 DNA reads TGCAGCGTTACGGACCTCTCCTACGAGCAGTACTTC.

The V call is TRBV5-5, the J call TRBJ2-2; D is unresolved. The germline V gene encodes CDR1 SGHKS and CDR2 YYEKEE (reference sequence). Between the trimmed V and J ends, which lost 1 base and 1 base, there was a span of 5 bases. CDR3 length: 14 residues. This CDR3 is CASSLLQNTGELFF. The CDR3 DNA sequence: TGTGCCAGCAGCTTGCTACAGAACACCGGGGAGCTGTTTTTT.

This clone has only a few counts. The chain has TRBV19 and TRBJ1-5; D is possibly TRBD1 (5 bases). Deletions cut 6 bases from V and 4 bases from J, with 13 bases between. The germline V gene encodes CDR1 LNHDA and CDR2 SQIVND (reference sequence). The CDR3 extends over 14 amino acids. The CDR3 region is CASRVETVNQPQHF. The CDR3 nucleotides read TGTGCCAGTAGGGTCGAGACAGTTAATCAGCCCCAGCATTTT.

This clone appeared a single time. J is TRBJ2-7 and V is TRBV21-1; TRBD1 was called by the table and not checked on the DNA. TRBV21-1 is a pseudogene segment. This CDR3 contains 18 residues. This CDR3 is CASSKAEGTEENSYEQYF. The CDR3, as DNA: TGTGCCAGCAGCAAAGCAGAAGGGACAGAAGAAAACTCCTACGAGCAGTACTTC.

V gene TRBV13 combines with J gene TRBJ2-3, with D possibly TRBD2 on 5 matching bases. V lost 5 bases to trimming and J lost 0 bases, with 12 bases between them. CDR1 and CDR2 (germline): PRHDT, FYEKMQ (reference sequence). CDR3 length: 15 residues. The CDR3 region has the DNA TGTGCCAGCAGCCGGCGGGTTACTAGCACAGATACGCAGTATTTT. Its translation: CASSRRVTSTDTQYF.

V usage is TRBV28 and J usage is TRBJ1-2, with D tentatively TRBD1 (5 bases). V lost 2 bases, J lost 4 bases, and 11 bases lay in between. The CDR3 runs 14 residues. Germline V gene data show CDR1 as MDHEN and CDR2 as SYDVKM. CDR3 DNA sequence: TGTGCCAGCAGTTTAAGGGGCGACGGCTATGGCTACACCTTC. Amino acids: CASSLRGDGYGYTF.

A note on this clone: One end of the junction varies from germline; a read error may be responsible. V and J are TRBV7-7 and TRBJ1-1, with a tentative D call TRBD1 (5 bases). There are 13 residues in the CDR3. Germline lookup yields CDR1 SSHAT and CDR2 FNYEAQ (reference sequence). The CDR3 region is CASSLVAGSEAFF. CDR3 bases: TGTGCTAGCAGCTTAGTGGCAGGGTCTGAAGCTTTCTTT.

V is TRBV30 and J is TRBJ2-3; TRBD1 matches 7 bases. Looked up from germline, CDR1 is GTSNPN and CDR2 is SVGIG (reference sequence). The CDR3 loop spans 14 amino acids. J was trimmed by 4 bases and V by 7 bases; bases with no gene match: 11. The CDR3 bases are TGTGCCTCCCCATCCAGGGGGTCGGCAGATACGCAGTATTTT. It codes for CASPSRGSADTQYF.

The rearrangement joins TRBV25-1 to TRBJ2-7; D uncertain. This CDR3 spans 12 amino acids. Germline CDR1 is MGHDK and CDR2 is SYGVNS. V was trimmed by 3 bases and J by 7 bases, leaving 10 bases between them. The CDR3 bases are TGTGCCAGCAGTGACAGACTTTGGGAGCAGTACTTC. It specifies CASSDRLWEQYF.

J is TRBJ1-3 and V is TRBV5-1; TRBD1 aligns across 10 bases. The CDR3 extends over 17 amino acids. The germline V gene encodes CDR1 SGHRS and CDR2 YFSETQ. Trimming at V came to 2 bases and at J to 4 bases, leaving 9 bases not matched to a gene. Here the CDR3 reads CASSLRQGARSGNTIYF. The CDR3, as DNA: TGCGCCAGCAGCTTAAGACAGGGGGCAAGATCCGGAAACACCATATATTTT.

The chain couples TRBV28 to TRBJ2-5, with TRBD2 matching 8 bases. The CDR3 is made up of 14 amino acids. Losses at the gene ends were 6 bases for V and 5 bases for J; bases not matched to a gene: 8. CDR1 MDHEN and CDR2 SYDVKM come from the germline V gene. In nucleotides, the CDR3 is TGTGCCAGCAGCCGGCCCGGCGGGGGGGAGACCCAGTACTTC. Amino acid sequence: CASSRPGGGETQYF.

The CDR3 region is CASIQLHSNQPQHF. The CDR3 DNA sequence: TGTGCCAGTATACAGTTACATAGCAATCAGCCCCAGCATTTT. The genes are TRBV19 and TRBJ1-5, with D hard to call. CDR3 length equals 14 residues. From germline, CDR1 is LNHDA and CDR2 SQIVND (reference sequence). V was shortened by 7 bases and J by 0 bases, with 10 bases between the two germline ends. Filled out from reference TRBV19 and TRBJ1-5, the complete variable domain reads DGGITQSPKYLFRKEGQNVTLSCEQNLNHDAMYWYRQDPGQGLRLIYYSQIVNDFQKGDIAEGYSVSREKKESFPLTVTSAQKNPTAFYLCASIQLHSNQPQHFGDGTRLSIL.

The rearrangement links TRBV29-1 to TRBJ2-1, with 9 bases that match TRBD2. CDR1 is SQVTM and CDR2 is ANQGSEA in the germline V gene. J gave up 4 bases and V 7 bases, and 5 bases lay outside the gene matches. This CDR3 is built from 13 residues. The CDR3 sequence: CSGTSGSYNEQFF. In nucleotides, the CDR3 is TGCAGCGGCACTAGCGGGTCATACAATGAGCAGTTCTTC.

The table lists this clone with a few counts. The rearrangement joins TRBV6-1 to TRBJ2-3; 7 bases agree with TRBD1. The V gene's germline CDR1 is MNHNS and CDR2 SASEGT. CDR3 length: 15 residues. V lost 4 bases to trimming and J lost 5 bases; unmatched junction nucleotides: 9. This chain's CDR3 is CASSVNRGRGDTQYF. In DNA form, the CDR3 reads TGTGCCAGCAGTGTAAACAGGGGCCGCGGAGATACGCAGTATTTT.

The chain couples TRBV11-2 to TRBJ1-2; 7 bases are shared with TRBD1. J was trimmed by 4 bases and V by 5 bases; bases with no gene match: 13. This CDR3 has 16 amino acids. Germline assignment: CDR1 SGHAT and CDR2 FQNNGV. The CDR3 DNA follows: TGTGCCAGCAGCCACCCTGGGGAGGGGGCGGTCTATGGCTACACCTTC. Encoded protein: CASSHPGEGAVYGYTF.

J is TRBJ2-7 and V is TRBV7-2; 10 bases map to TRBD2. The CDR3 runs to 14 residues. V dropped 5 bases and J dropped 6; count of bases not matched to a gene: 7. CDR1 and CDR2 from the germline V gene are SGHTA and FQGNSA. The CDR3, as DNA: TGTGCCAGCAGCCACCTTAGCGGGAGGTCCGAGCAGTACTTC. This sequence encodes CASSHLSGRSEQYF.

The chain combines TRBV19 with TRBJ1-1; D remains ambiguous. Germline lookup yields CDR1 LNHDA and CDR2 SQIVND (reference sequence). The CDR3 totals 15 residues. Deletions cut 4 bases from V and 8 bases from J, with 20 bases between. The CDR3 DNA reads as TGTGCCAGTAGTAAGGCTTCGTCCGTGGTACCCGAAGCTTTCTTT. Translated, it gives CASSKASSVVPEAFF. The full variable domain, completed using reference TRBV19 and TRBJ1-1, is DGGITQSPKYLFRKEGQNVTLSCEQNLNHDAMYWYRQDPGQGLRLIYYSQIVNDFQKGDIAEGYSVSREKKESFPLTVTSAQKNPTAFYLCASSKASSVVPEAFFGQGTRLTVV.